These T cell receptor beta chains were read from a single sample in a study of blood T cells in healthy people across ages. TCRdb recomputed calls from the 5' RACE reads with MiXCR, one row per CDR3 protein. The sample yields 1.5 million to 2 million distinct CDR3 sequences, about 32% seen once. Sample: blood. The receptors come from a woman under 40 in good health. The CDR3 runs from the conserved cysteine through the conserved F or W. A D gene is named only where the DNA matches it firmly. The size of a clone is reported for some rows only, either as once, few or many, or as a class for expanded clones.

12,TRBJ2-5,TRBV29-1,NA,many,TGCAGCGTTCCCGGGACATGGGAGACCCAGTACTTC,CSVPGTWETQYF
17,TRBJ2-3,TRBV7-2,NA,NA,TGTGCCAGCAGCTCCGAGCGGGCCCCCGGAGGCACAGATACGCAGTATTTT,CASSSERAPGGTDTQYF
13,TRBJ1-1,TRBV6-5,NA,NA,TGTGCCAGCAGTTACTCTCAAGACACTGAAGCTTTCTTT,CASSYSQDTEAFF
15,TRBJ2-7,TRBV7-2,TRBD2,NA,TGTGCCAGCAGCGCCTATAGCGGGAGTGGCTACGAGCAGTACTTC,CASSAYSGSGYEQYF
11,TRBJ1-2,TRBV4-1,NA,many,TGCGCCAGCAGCGAGGGGCGCCGATACACCTTC,CASSEGRRYTF
14,TRBJ2-1,TRBV29-1,TRBD1,NA,TGCAGCGTTGAATTGACAGGGGTCCGACCGGAGCAGTTCTTC,CSVELTGVRPEQFF
16,TRBJ2-3,TRBV13,TRBD1,few,TGTGCCAGCAGCTTAGTTTCGGACAGGGGCACAGATACGCAGTATTTT,CASSLVSDRGTDTQYF
15,TRBJ2-5,TRBV2,TRBD2,few,TGTGCCAGCAGTGGGACTAGCGGGATAGGAGAGACCCAGTACTTC,CASSGTSGIGETQYF
16,TRBJ2-5,TRBV7-9,TRBD2,few,TGTGCCAGCAGCTTATGGCTAGCGGCGAGCCAAGAGACCCAGTACTTC,CASSLWLAASQETQYF
12,TRBJ1-4,TRBV6-6,NA,NA,TGTGCCAGCAGAAACGAAAATGAAAAACTGTTTTTT,CASRNENEKLFF